This TCR beta chain was profiled in a study of T cell responses to AZD1222 COVID-19 vaccine (dated by TCRdb to the early 2020s). Turning to the overall study: AZD1222 recipients given second doses at about 4 weeks or at about 12 weeks were pooled, since spike-specific TCR depth and breadth were not found to differ between the two schedules. Trial participants were enrolled by age into 18-55, 56-69 and 70-plus year subgroups, with roughly 160, 29 and 62 TCR-sequenced participants respectively. A total of around 240 trial participants underwent TCR sequencing, of whom under 220 had received two doses of AZD1222 and approximately 26 had received two doses of the MenACWY control vaccine.

What the time point label conveys for this sample: baseline before first vaccination. Vaccinee samples were obtained from the UK trials COV001 and COV002, which included a single-blind randomized controlled phase 2/3 trial of AZD1222 (ChAdOx1 nCoV-19) in healthy adults. For TCRbeta chain sequencing, PBMC samples were collected from trial participants at day 0 and at day 28 after the second dose. The paper's findings and limits, for the study overall: The 56-69-year group was small, and its depth increase did not reach significance, likely because of low power. Conclusions about previously exposed vaccinees are limited, since just 5 to 7 AZD1222 recipients were seropositive for SARS-CoV-2 at baseline. Spike-specific TCR breadth and depth rose significantly after two AZD1222 doses compared with day 0 and with MenACWY recipients. Nearly half of unique spike-specific TCRs reportedly recognized epitopes outside regions mutated in the B.1.351 and B.1.1.7 variants. Participants were mostly white British, with more females than males. The authors suggested clonal diversity may have been underestimated. The whole spike protein was spanned by vaccine-associated CD4 TCRs, and dominant responses were seen in regions 160-218 and 743-854. No day 14 peak-response samples were available, so repertoires were characterized only after the peak T cell response.

The CDR3 regions of human TCRbeta chains were analyzed by immunosequencing. The paper's processing steps were these. Repertoire TCRs were matched against a reference library of SARS-CoV-2-specific TCRs generated with the MIRA antigen-specificity platform. Breadth was defined as the fraction of unique TCRs that were SARS-CoV-2-associated, and depth was defined as the fraction of total T cells that were SARS-CoV-2-associated. Each spike-specific TCR was assigned to its reactive spike region and to a CD4 or CD8 class using the MIRA data. Log10-transformed breadth and depth values were compared by one-way ANOVA with Sidak's multiple comparisons tests. TCRdb provides this immuneACCESS table in a form limited to in-frame rearrangements. Some clones are lacking; in checked studies, under half of them reflect an unresolved V gene, and why the rest are absent is not known. D and trimming come from the DNA, and the V and J calls and clone size come from that table. Within this sample are some 96,000 clones, with about nine tenths of them counted one time only. The top ten constitute approximately 1.7% of the sample.

For this clone: Its antigen remains unidentified. Per-nucleotide qualities are absent, and no much larger clonotype sits a single base away.

V has 8 bases trimmed and J has 5 bases trimmed; junction bases matching no gene number 15. The germline V gene yields SQVTM for CDR1 and ANQGSEA for CDR2. The CDR3 spans 16 residues, from the cysteine through the phenylalanine. Just the 48-base CDR3 DNA is kept, in frame starting at base 1. The sequence is built from TRBV29-1 and TRBJ2-1, with 10 central nucleotides matching TRBD2. Sequencing was performed on peripheral blood, taken on day 0 of AZD1222 vaccination. The source is an adult in good health. CDR3 sequence: CSSVTSGAQRNNEQFF. In nucleotide form, the sequence is TGCAGCTCTGTCACTAGCGGGGCCCAAAGGAACAATGAGCAGTTCTTC.